The 19 T cell receptor beta chains given below trace back to one sample, sequenced in a study of blood T cell repertoires in COVID-19. Clones were read by immunoSEQ multiplex PCR, and TCRdb kept only the in-frame ones, dropping some. The sample lists 100,000 to 130,000 clones, roughly 84% seen once, with about 4% in the top ten. Input material: peripheral blood. The receptors come from a human donor in a cohort sampled during active COVID-19.

This clone has only a few counts. This chain joins TRBV5-1 and TRBJ2-7; possibly TRBD1 for D (5 bases). Germline CDR1 is SGHRS and CDR2 is YFSETQ. The CDR3 is 16 amino acids. Trimming pared 6 bases from V and 6 bases from J, leaving 25 bases between. The DNA of the CDR3 is TGCGCCAGCACACTCGCCACAGGCCCCTCGCGAGGCGAGCAGTACTTC. This gives the protein CASTLATGPSRGEQYF.

The chain employs TRBV5-6 and TRBJ1-2, with TRBD1 as a possible D gene (6 bases). The CDR3 totals 16 residues. Germline CDR1 is SGHDT and CDR2 is YYEEEE. Trimming left V 2 bases short and J 5 bases short, with 19 bases between. CDR3 in DNA: TGTGCCAGCAGCTTAGGGGGTTACGGGATTTCTTATGGCTACACCTTC. Its translation is CASSLGGYGISYGYTF.

The V and J genes are TRBV25-1 and TRBJ2-3; TRBD2 is a possible D gene (5 bases). The germline V and J ends were trimmed by 2 bases and 2 bases, with 8 bases remaining between them. Germline V CDR1 and CDR2: MGHDK, SYGVNS. This CDR3 contains 14 residues. In DNA form, the CDR3 reads TGTGCCAGCAGTGAAACGGGAACCACAGATACGCAGTATTTT. It specifies CASSETGTTDTQYF.

The V call is TRBV29-1, the J call TRBJ1-1, with TRBD1 identical over 7 bases. Per germline, CDR1 SQVTM and CDR2 ANQGSEA. The CDR3 runs to 12 residues. J was trimmed by 2 bases and V by 6 bases; bases with no gene match: 3. This chain's CDR3 is CSVWDSNTEAFF. Written as DNA, the CDR3 is TGCAGCGTGTGGGACAGTAACACTGAAGCTTTCTTT. Variable domain in full (rest from reference TRBV29-1 and TRBJ1-1): SAVISQKPSRDICQRGTSLTIQCQVDSQVTMMFWYRQQPGQSLTLIATANQGSEATYESGFVIDKFPISRPNLTFSTLTVSNMSPEDSSIYLCSVWDSNTEAFFGQGTRLTVV.

The chain recombines TRBV9 with TRBJ2-7; possibly TRBD1 for D (6 bases). The V end was cut by 4 bases, the J end by 1 base, with 12 bases between. CDR1 is SGDLS, CDR2 YYNGEE, per germline. This CDR3 spans 14 amino acids. CDR3 protein: CASSSQGQSYEQYF. DNA for the CDR3: TGTGCCAGCAGCTCTCAAGGACAGTCCTACGAGCAGTACTTC.

The chain combines TRBV30 with TRBJ1-5; a possible D gene is TRBD1 (5 bases). Per germline, CDR1 GTSNPN and CDR2 SVGIG (reference sequence). The CDR3 is 14 residues long. The V and J ends lost 1 base and 0 bases respectively, with 7 bases between them. CDR3 sequence (DNA): TGTGCCTGGAGTGGGCAGGGTAGCAATCAGCCCCAGCATTTT. This codes for CAWSGQGSNQPQHF.

V usage is TRBV3-1 (or the pseudogene TRBV3-2) and J usage is TRBJ2-7; the D is unclear. From germline, CDR1 is LGHDT and CDR2 YNNKEL (reference sequence). The CDR3 is made up of 10 amino acids. The CDR3 DNA reads as TGTGCCAGCAGCCAAGATAAGCCCAACGTC. Translating it yields CASSQDKPNV.

V gene TRBV2 combines with J gene TRBJ2-7; TRBD2 agrees at 16 bases. The CDR3 length is 17 residues. Germline assignment: CDR1 SNHLY and CDR2 FYNNEI. V was pared by 5 bases and J by 1 base, with 5 bases of the junction left unmatched. The DNA of the CDR3 is TGTGCCAGCAGTTCGGGACTAGCGGGAGGGCCTTCCTACGAGCAGTACGTC. Protein sequence: CASSSGLAGGPSYEQYV.

The chain is built from TRBV7-9 and TRBJ2-7; D not resolved. V was clipped by 1 base and J by 0 bases, with 7 bases between them. Germline values: CDR1 SEHNR, CDR2 FQNEAQ (reference sequence). The CDR3 runs 14 residues. The CDR3 sequence: CASSLDQASYEQYF. CDR3 sequence (DNA): TGTGCCAGCAGCTTAGATCAAGCCTCCTACGAGCAGTACTTC.

This rearrangement joins TRBV19 to TRBJ1-4; 9 positions match TRBD1. Germline V CDR1 and CDR2: LNHDA, SQIVND (reference sequence). Trimming at V came to 4 bases and at J to 8 bases, leaving 8 bases not matched to a gene. This CDR3 spans 15 amino acids. The CDR3 protein is CASSTEGQGVEKLFF. CDR3 nucleotides: TGTGCCAGTAGTACCGAGGGACAGGGAGTAGAAAAACTGTTTTTT. Full variable domain (missing parts from reference TRBV19 and TRBJ1-4): DGGITQSPKYLFRKEGQNVTLSCEQNLNHDAMYWYRQDPGQGLRLIYYSQIVNDFQKGDIAEGYSVSREKKESFPLTVTSAQKNPTAFYLCASSTEGQGVEKLFFGSGTQLSVL.

The chain links TRBV10-1 to TRBJ1-5; unclear D gene. The germline V gene has CDR1 WNHNN and CDR2 SYGVQD (reference sequence). Deletions cut 4 bases from V and 7 bases from J, with 5 bases between. This CDR3 is built from 11 residues. This CDR3 is CASSVGQPQHF. The DNA for the CDR3 is TGCGCCAGCAGTGTCGGGCAGCCCCAGCATTTT.

This clone was found a few times. The gene calls are TRBV19 and TRBJ2-2; tentative D call: TRBD1 (5 bases). CDR3 length: 13 amino acids. Germline loops: CDR1 LNHDA, CDR2 SQIVND (reference sequence). V was pared by 4 bases and J by 7 bases, with 10 bases between. CDR3 loop: CASSTWGGGELFF. Here the CDR3 DNA reads TGTGCCAGTAGTACCTGGGGCGGCGGGGAGCTGTTTTTT. Drawing the rest from reference TRBV19 and TRBJ2-2, the complete variable domain is DGGITQSPKYLFRKEGQNVTLSCEQNLNHDAMYWYRQDPGQGLRLIYYSQIVNDFQKGDIAEGYSVSREKKESFPLTVTSAQKNPTAFYLCASSTWGGGELFFGEGSRLTVL.

This clone appeared once. The genes are TRBV7-2 and TRBJ2-2; 10 nucleotides align to TRBD1. V was clipped by 2 bases and J by 4 bases; unmatched bases: 4. Germline V CDR1 and CDR2: SGHTA, FQGNSA. The CDR3 has 16 residues. CDR3 bases: TGTGCCAGCAGCTTAACGGGACAGGGGTTCACCGGGGAGCTGTTTTTT. This gives the protein CASSLTGQGFTGELFF. The variable domain in full, completed from reference TRBV7-2 and TRBJ2-2, reads GAGVSQSPSNKVTEKGKDVELRCDPISGHTALYWYRQSLGQGLEFLIYFQGNSAPDKSGLPSDRFSAERTGGSVSTLTIQRTQQEDSAVYLCASSLTGQGFTGELFFGEGSRLTVL.

This clone was observed once. The V and J genes are TRBV7-6 and TRBJ1-1, with 8 bases fitting TRBD1. J gave up 4 bases and V 5 bases, and 15 bases lay outside the gene matches. The germline CDR1 and CDR2 sequences are SGHVS and FNYEAQ. The CDR3 contains 17 residues. CDR3 region: CASSQLGVGQGTTEAFF. In DNA form, the CDR3 reads TGTGCCAGCAGCCAGCTTGGAGTCGGACAGGGCACCACTGAAGCTTTCTTT.

This chain links TRBV3-1 (or the pseudogene TRBV3-2) with TRBJ1-5, with 9 nucleotides matching TRBD1. The CDR3 extends over 16 amino acids. The V gene's germline CDR1 is LGHDT and CDR2 YNNKEL (reference sequence). The J segment lost 6 bases and the V segment lost 3 bases, leaving 9 bases of the junction unmatched. This CDR3 is CASSQSGQGRIQPQHF. CDR3 bases: TGTGCCAGCAGCCAGAGTGGACAGGGGCGAATTCAGCCCCAGCATTTT.

This chain connects TRBV7-7 to TRBJ2-2, with 8 nucleotides matching TRBD1. V lost 1 base to trimming and J lost 0 bases; unmatched junction nucleotides: 4. The CDR3 has 17 residues. Germline V gives CDR1 SSHAT, CDR2 FNYEAQ (reference sequence). As DNA, the CDR3 is TGTGCCAGCAGCTTAGGGACAGGGAGATCGAACACCGGGGAGCTGTTTTTT. Its translation: CASSLGTGRSNTGELFF. Filled out from reference TRBV7-7 and TRBJ2-2, the complete variable domain reads GAGVSQSPRYKVTKRGQDVTLRCDPISSHATLYWYQQALGQGPEFLTYFNYEAQPDKSGLPSDRFSAERPEGSISTLTIQRTEQRDSAMYRCASSLGTGRSNTGELFFGEGSRLTVL.

The chain links TRBV10-3 to TRBJ2-6; 8 positions agree with TRBD2. Trimming cost V 10 bases and J 0 bases; bases outside gene matches: 8. The germline gives CDR1 ENHRY, CDR2 SYGVKD. The CDR3 runs to 16 residues. The CDR3 DNA is TGTGCCACCACCGGGCTAGCGGGCTCTGGGGCCAACGTCCTGACTTTC. Translating gives CATTGLAGSGANVLTF.

Comments on this clone: The same CDR3 arises from other DNA sequences in this sample as well. The chain has TRBV2 and TRBJ2-7; the match to TRBD1 covers 7 bases. Trimming took 5 bases from V and 3 from J; bases not matched to a gene: 1. This CDR3 region has 12 residues. Germline-derived CDR1 and CDR2 are SNHLY and FYNNEI. In nucleotides, the CDR3 is TGTGCCAGCAGTCGACAGGGCTACGAGCAGTACGTC. This translates into CASSRQGYEQYV.

The chain links TRBV3-1 (or the pseudogene TRBV3-2) to TRBJ1-6, with TRBD1 matching 7 bases. Germline lookup yields CDR1 LGHDT and CDR2 YNNKEL (reference sequence). Trimming removed 3 bases from V and 1 base from J; junction bases left unmatched: 6. The CDR3 length is 17 residues. CDR3 nucleotides: TGTGCCAGCAGCCAGAGACAGGGAGCGTCCTATAATTCACCCCTCCACTTT. It encodes CASSQRQGASYNSPLHF.